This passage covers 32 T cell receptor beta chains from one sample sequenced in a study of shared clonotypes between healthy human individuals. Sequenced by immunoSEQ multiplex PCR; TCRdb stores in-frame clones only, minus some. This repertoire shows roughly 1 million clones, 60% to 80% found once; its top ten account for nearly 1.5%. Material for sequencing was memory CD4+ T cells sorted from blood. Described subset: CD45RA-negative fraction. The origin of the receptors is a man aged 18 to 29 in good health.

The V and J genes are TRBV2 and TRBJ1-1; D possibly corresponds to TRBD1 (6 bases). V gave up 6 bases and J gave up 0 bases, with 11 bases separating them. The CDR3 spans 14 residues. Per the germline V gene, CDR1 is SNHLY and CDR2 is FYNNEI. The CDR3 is CASRRTVMNTEAFF. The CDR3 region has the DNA TGTGCCAGCAGACGGACAGTGATGAACACTGAAGCTTTCTTT.

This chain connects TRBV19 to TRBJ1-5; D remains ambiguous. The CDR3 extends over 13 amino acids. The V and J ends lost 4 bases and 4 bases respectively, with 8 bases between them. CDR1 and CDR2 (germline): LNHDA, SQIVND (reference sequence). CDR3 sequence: CASSNGDNQPQHF. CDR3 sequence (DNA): TGTGCCAGTAGTAATGGGGATAATCAGCCCCAGCATTTT. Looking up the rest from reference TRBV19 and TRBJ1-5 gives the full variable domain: DGGITQSPKYLFRKEGQNVTLSCEQNLNHDAMYWYRQDPGQGLRLIYYSQIVNDFQKGDIAEGYSVSREKKESFPLTVTSAQKNPTAFYLCASSNGDNQPQHFGDGTRLSIL.

CDR3 protein: CASSGKGFNYGYTF. DNA of the CDR3: TGCGCCAGCAGTGGGAAAGGCTTCAACTATGGCTACACCTTC. This chain joins TRBV10-1 and TRBJ1-2; D remains unclear. CDR1 and CDR2 (germline): WNHNN, SYGVQD (reference sequence). The CDR3 extends over 14 amino acids. Trimming removed 4 bases from V and 2 bases from J, with 11 bases in between.

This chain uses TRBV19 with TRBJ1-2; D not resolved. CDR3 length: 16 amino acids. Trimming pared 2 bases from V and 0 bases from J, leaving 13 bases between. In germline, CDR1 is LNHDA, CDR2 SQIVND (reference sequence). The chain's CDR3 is CASSIIFGTANYGYTF. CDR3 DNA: TGTGCCAGTAGTATAATCTTCGGTACGGCTAACTATGGCTACACCTTC.

CDR3 amino acids: CAIRGEFNSPLHF. CDR3 nucleotide sequence: TGTGCCATCCGGGGGGAGTTTAATTCACCCCTCCACTTT. The gene calls are TRBV10-3 and TRBJ1-6; D is possibly TRBD1 (5 bases). Germline values: CDR1 ENHRY, CDR2 SYGVKD. The CDR3 contains 13 residues. V was trimmed by 8 bases and J by 6 bases, leaving 11 bases between them.

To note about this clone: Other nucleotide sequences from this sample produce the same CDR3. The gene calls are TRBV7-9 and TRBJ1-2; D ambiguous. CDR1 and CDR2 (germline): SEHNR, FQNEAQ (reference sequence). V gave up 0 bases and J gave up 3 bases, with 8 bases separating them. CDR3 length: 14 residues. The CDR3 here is CASSLAGVDYGYTF. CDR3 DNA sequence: TGTGCCAGCAGCTTAGCGGGAGTCGACTATGGCTACACCTTC.

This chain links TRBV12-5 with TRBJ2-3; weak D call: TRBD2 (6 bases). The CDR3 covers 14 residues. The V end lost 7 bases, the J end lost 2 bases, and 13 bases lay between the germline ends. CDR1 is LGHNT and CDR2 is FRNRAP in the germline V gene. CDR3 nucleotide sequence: TGTGCTAGTGTTCGGGAGTGGACCACAGATACGCAGTATTTT. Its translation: CASVREWTTDTQYF. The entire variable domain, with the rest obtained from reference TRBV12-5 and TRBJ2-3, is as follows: DARVTQTPRHKVTEMGQEVTMRCQPILGHNTVFWYRQTMMQGLELLAYFRNRAPLDDSGMPKDRFSAEMPDATLATLKIQPSEPRDSAVYFCASVREWTTDTQYFGPGTRLTVL.

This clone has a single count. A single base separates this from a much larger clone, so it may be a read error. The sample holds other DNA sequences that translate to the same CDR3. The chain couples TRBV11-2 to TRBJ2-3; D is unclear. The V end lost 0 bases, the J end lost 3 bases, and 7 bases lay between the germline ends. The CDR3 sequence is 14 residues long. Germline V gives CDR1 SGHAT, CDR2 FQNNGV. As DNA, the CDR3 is TGTGCCAGCAGCTTAGAAGGGCTAACAGATACGCAGTATTTT. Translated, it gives CASSLEGLTDTQYF. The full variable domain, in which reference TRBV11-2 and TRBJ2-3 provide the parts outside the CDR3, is EAGVAQSPRYKIIEKRQSVAFWCNPISGHATLYWYQQILGQGPKLLIQFQNNGVVDDSQLPKDRFSAERLKGVDSTLKIQPAKLEDSAVYLCASSLEGLTDTQYFGPGTRLTVL.

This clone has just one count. CDR3: CASSLGTATYEQYF. The CDR3 DNA reads as TGTGCCAGCAGCCTGGGGACAGCCACCTACGAGCAGTACTTC. The rearrangement links TRBV7-9 to TRBJ2-7, with 7 bases matching TRBD1. Unmatched junction bases numbered 6, after V lost 5 bases and J lost 2 bases. Germline lookup yields CDR1 SEHNR and CDR2 FQNEAQ (reference sequence). The CDR3 loop spans 14 amino acids.

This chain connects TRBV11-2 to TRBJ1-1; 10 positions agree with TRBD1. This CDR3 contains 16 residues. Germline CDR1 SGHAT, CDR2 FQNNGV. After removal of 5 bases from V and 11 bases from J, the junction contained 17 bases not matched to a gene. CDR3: CASSTSFFGTGERAFF. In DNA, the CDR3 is TGTGCCAGCAGCACCTCGTTTTTCGGGACAGGGGAACGGGCTTTCTTT.

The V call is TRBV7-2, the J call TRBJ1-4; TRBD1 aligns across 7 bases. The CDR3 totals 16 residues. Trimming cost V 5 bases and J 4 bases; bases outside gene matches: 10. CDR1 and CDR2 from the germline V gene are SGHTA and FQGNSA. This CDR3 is CASSAQQGIVNEKLFF. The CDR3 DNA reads TGTGCCAGCAGCGCCCAACAGGGGATCGTTAATGAAAAACTGTTTTTT.

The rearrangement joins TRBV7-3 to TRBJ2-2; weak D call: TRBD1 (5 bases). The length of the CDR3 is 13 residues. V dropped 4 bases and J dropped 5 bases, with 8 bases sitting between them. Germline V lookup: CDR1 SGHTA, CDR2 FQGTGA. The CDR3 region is CASSSTGTGELFF. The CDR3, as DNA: TGTGCCAGCAGCTCTACAGGAACCGGGGAGCTGTTTTTT.

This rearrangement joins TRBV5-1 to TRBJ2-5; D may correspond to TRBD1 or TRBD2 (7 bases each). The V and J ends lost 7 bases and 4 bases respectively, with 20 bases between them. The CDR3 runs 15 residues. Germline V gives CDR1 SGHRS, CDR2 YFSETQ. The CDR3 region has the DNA TGCGCCAGCGGCCTGGGGAGGGGGCCTCGAGAGACCCAGTACTTC. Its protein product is CASGLGRGPRETQYF.

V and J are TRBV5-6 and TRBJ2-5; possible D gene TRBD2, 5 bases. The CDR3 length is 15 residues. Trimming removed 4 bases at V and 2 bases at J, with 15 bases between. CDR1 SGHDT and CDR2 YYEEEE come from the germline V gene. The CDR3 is CASSATGGRQETQYF. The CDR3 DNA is TGTGCCAGCAGCGCCACGGGCGGGCGGCAAGAGACCCAGTACTTC.

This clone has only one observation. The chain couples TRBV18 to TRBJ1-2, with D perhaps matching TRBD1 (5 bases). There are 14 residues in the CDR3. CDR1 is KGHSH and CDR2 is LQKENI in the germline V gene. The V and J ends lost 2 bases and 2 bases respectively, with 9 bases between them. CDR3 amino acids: CASSPGRENYGYTF. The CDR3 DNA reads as TGTGCCAGCTCACCAGGCAGGGAAAACTATGGCTACACCTTC.

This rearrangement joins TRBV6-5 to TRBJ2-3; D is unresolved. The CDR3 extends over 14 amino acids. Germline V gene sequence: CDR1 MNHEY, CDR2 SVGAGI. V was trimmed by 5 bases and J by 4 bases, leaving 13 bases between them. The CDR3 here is CASSRSPSADTQYF. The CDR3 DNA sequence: TGTGCCAGCAGTCGTTCGCCCTCGGCAGATACGCAGTATTTT.

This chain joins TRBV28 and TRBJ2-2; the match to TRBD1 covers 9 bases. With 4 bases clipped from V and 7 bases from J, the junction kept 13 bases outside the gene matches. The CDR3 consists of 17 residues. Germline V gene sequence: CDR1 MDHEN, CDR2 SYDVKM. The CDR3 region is CASSSPGTGWDIGELFF. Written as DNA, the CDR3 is TGTGCCAGCAGTTCCCCCGGGACAGGGTGGGACATCGGGGAGCTGTTTTTT.

CDR3 nucleotides: TGTGCCAGCATTCAGGGAGACTCTGGAAACACCATATATTTT. Translating gives CASIQGDSGNTIYF. The rearrangement joins TRBV6-1 to TRBJ1-3; weak D call: TRBD1 (5 bases). The CDR3 extends over 14 amino acids. Germline V gives CDR1 MNHNS, CDR2 SASEGT. Trimming removed 7 bases at V and 0 bases at J, with 10 bases between.

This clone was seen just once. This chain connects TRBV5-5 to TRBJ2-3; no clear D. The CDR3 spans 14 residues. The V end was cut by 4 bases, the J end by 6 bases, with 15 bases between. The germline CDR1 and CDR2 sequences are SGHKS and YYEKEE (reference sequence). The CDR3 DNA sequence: TGTGCCAGCAGCGTAGAACCGACGAGGGATACGCAGTATTTT. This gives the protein CASSVEPTRDTQYF.

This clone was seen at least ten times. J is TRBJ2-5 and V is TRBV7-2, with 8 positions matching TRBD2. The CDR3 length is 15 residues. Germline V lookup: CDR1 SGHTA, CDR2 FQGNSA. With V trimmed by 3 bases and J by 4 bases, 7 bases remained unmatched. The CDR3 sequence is CASSLVIGRVETQYF. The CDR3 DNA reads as TGTGCCAGCAGCTTGGTGATCGGGAGGGTAGAGACCCAGTACTTC.

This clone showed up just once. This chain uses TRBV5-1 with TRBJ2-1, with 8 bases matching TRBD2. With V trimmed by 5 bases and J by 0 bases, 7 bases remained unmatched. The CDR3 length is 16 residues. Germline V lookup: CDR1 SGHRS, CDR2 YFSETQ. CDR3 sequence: CASRDLSGSSYNEQFF. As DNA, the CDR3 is TGCGCCAGCAGGGACTTGAGCGGGAGCTCCTACAATGAGCAGTTCTTC.

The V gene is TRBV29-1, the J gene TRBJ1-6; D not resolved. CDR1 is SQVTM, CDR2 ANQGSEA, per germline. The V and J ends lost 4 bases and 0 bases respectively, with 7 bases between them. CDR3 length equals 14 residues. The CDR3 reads CSVAESSYNSPLHF. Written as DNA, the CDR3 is TGCAGCGTTGCTGAGAGCTCCTATAATTCACCCCTCCACTTT.

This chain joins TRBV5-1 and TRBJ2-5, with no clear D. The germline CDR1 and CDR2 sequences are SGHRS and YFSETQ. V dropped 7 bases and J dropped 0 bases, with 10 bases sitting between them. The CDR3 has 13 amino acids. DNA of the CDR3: TGCGCCAGCCACATCGGCAACCAAGAGACCCAGTACTTC. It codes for CASHIGNQETQYF.

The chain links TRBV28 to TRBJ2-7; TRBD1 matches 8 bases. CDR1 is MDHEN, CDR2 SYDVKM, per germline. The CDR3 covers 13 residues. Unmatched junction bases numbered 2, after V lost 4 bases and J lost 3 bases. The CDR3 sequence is CASSSTGDYEQYF. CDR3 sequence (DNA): TGTGCCAGCAGTTCGACAGGGGACTACGAGCAGTACTTC. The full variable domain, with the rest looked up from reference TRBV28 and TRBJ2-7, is DVKVTQSSRYLVKRTGEKVFLECVQDMDHENMFWYRQDPGLGLRLIYFSYDVKMKEKGDIPEGYSVSREKKERFSLILESASTNQTSMYLCASSSTGDYEQYFGPGTRLTVT.

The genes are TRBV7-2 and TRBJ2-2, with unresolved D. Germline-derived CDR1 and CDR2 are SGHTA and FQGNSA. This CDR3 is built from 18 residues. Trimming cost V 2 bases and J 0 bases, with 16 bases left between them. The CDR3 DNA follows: TGTGCCAGCAGCTTAATGTCTTTGGTAGGCGCGAACACCGGGGAGCTGTTTTTT. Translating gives CASSLMSLVGANTGELFF.

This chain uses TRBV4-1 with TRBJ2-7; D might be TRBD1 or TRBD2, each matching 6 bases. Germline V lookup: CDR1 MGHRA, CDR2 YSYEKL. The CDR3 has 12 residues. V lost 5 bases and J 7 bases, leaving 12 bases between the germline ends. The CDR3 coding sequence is TGCGCCAGCAGCTACTGGGGGGCTGAGCAGTACTTC. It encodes CASSYWGAEQYF.

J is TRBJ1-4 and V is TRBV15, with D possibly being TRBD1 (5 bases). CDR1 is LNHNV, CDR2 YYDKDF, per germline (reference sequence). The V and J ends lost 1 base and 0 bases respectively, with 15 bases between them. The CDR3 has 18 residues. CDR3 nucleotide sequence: TGTGCCACCAGCAGAGGAACCGGGACGGCAGCAACTAATGAAAAACTGTTTTTT. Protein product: CATSRGTGTAATNEKLFF.

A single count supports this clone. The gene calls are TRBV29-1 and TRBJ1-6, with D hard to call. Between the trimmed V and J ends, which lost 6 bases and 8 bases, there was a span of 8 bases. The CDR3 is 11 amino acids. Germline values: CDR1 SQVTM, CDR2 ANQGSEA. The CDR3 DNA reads TGCAGCGTGGAGGGATATTCACCCCTCCACTTT. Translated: CSVEGYSPLHF.

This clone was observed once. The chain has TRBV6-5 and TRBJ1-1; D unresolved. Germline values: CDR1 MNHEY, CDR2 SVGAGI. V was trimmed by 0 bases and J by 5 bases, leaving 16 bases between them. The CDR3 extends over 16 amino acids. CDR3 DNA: TGTGCCAGCAGTTACTCGAAAAGAGGACCGGGGACTGAAGCTTTCTTT. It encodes CASSYSKRGPGTEAFF.

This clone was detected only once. The DNA of the CDR3 is TGTGCCAGTAGTACCCTATCGGGGCCGCGGGGAGATACGCAGTATTTT. Its translation: CASSTLSGPRGDTQYF. The V gene is TRBV19, the J gene TRBJ2-3, with D possibly being TRBD2 (6 bases). The germline gives CDR1 LNHDA, CDR2 SQIVND (reference sequence). The germline V and J ends were trimmed by 4 bases and 5 bases, with 19 bases remaining between them. The CDR3 consists of 16 residues.

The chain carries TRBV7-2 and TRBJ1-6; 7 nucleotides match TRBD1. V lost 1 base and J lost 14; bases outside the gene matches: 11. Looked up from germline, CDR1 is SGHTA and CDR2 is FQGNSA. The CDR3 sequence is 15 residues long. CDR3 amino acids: CASSLGETGSETLHF. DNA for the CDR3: TGTGCCAGCAGCTTAGGGGAGACAGGGTCGGAAACCCTCCACTTT.

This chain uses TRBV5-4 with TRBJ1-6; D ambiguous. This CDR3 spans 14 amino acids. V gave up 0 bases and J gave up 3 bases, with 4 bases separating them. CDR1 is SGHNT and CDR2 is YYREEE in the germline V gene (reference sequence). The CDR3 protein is CASSLEGYNSPLHF. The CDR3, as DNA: TGTGCCAGCAGCTTGGAGGGCTATAATTCACCCCTCCACTTT.